The 16 T cell receptor beta chains in this list originate from one sample, sequenced in a study of cytomegalovirus exposure and HLA in healthy donors. 13 Jbeta primers and 60 Vbeta primers were used for the PCR. Repertoires were generated with immunoSEQ multiplex PCR, while TCRdb's copy carries only in-frame clones and drops some. Among about 190,000 clones listed, roughly 75% were seen once. Sequenced input: PBMCs. These receptors originate from a man under 40 in good health and CMV-seropositive.

This clone was recorded a few times. The gene calls are TRBV7-8 and TRBJ1-1; TRBD1 agrees at 7 bases. In germline, CDR1 is SGHVS, CDR2 FQNEAQ. This CDR3 is 16 amino acids long. Unmatched junction bases numbered 9, after V lost 5 bases and J lost 0 bases. In DNA form, the CDR3 reads TGTGCCAGCAGCCTACCGACAGGGACCATGAACACTGAAGCTTTCTTT. This gives the protein CASSLPTGTMNTEAFF. Together with reference TRBV7-8 and TRBJ1-1, the CDR3 gives the full variable domain: GAGVSQSPRYKVAKRGQDVALRCDPISGHVSLFWYQQALGQGPEFLTYFQNEAQLDKSGLPSDRFFAERPEGSVSTLKIQRTQQEDSAVYLCASSLPTGTMNTEAFFGQGTRLTVV.

The chain carries TRBV13 and TRBJ2-6, with TRBD1 identical over 9 bases. V trimming: 0 bases; J trimming: 4 bases; junction bases outside the gene matches: 4. Looked up from germline, CDR1 is PRHDT and CDR2 is FYEKMQ (reference sequence). The CDR3 spans 17 residues. CDR3 in amino acids: CASSLGRTGAGANVLTF. In nucleotides, the CDR3 is TGTGCCAGCAGCTTAGGTCGGACAGGGGCGGGGGCCAACGTCCTGACTTTC.

There are a few counts of this clone. This rearrangement joins TRBV27 to TRBJ1-5, with D perhaps TRBD1 (5 bases). V gave up 2 bases and J gave up 7 bases, with 6 bases separating them. This CDR3 spans 12 amino acids. Germline V gene data show CDR1 as MNHEY and CDR2 as SMNVEV (reference sequence). The CDR3 protein is CASSLRGQPQHF. The CDR3 bases are TGTGCCAGCAGTTTAAGGGGACAGCCCCAGCATTTT.

The sample holds a few counts of this clone. The chain joins TRBV25-1 to TRBJ1-1; possible D gene TRBD1, 6 bases. V was clipped by 6 bases and J by 2 bases, with 13 bases between them. Germline lookup yields CDR1 MGHDK and CDR2 SYGVNS. The CDR3 contains 14 residues. CDR3 residues: CASSYPGQNTEAFF. CDR3 in DNA: TGTGCCAGCAGCTACCCGGGACAAAACACTGAAGCTTTCTTT.

This clone has just a few counts. The gene calls are TRBV11-2 and TRBJ2-7; a weak D match, TRBD2 (6 bases). This CDR3 contains 15 residues. Per the germline V gene, CDR1 is SGHAT and CDR2 is FQNNGV. The ends were cut back, 5 bases at V and 4 bases at J, with 18 bases in the middle. CDR3 amino acids: CASSRTPDGGYEQYF. In nucleotides, the CDR3 is TGTGCCAGCAGCCGCACGCCTGATGGGGGGTACGAGCAGTACTTC.

This chain joins TRBV9 and TRBJ1-2; 9 nucleotides line up with TRBD1. This CDR3 has 16 amino acids. CDR1 and CDR2 (germline): SGDLS, YYNGEE. The junction had 6 bases not matched to a gene; V was cut back by 3 bases and J by 0 bases. The CDR3 coding sequence is TGTGCCAGCAGCGGGGACAGGGAGGGAACTAACTATGGCTACACCTTC. Its protein product is CASSGDREGTNYGYTF.

This clone showed up just once. The chain recombines TRBV7-9 with TRBJ2-6; the match to TRBD2 covers 9 bases. From germline, CDR1 is SEHNR and CDR2 FQNEAQ (reference sequence). Trimming removed 2 bases from V and 4 bases from J; junction bases left unmatched: 9. CDR3 length: 18 amino acids. The CDR3 region is CASSLWGSGSSGANVLTF. Written as DNA, the CDR3 is TGTGCCAGCAGCTTATGGGGTAGCGGGAGTTCCGGGGCCAACGTCCTGACTTTC.

The rearrangement links TRBV28 to TRBJ2-5; TRBD2 agrees at 7 bases. V trimming: 7 bases; J trimming: 4 bases; junction bases outside the gene matches: 12. The CDR3 has 15 amino acids. CDR1 and CDR2 from the germline V gene are MDHEN and SYDVKM. CDR3 region: CASNILAGAAETQYF. The CDR3 bases are TGTGCCAGCAATATCCTCGCGGGAGCGGCAGAGACCCAGTACTTC.

V is TRBV6-5 and J is TRBJ2-6, with D tentatively TRBD1 (6 bases). Per germline, CDR1 MNHEY and CDR2 SVGAGI. With 4 bases removed from V and 4 bases from J, the gap between germline ends came to 8 bases. The CDR3 is made up of 14 amino acids. The CDR3 DNA reads as TGTGCCAGCAGTTCAGGGGTCGGGGCCAACGTCCTGACTTTC. Translation: CASSSGVGANVLTF.

This clone showed up just a few times. The chain links TRBV27 to TRBJ2-3; 9 bases agree with TRBD1. Germline trimming cut 6 bases from V and 4 bases from J; bases unmatched to any gene: 2. Germline V gene sequence: CDR1 MNHEY, CDR2 SMNVEV (reference sequence). This CDR3 contains 13 residues. The CDR3 spells CASRRQGADTQYF. DNA of the CDR3: TGTGCCAGCAGGAGACAGGGGGCAGATACGCAGTATTTT.

Note on this clone: Other DNA sequences from this sample encode an identical CDR3 as well. The chain combines TRBV7-9 with TRBJ1-6, with 9 bases lining up with TRBD1. The ends lost 5 bases at V and 4 bases at J; junction bases unmatched: 3. CDR1 is SEHNR, CDR2 FQNEAQ, per germline (reference sequence). This CDR3 contains 15 residues. The CDR3 nucleotides are TGTGCCAGCAGCCGGGACAGGGTGTATAATTCACCCCTCCACTTT. It specifies CASSRDRVYNSPLHF.

This chain's CDR3 is CASSLERLAGQEQFF. CDR3 nucleotides: TGTGCCAGCAGCTTAGAACGTCTAGCGGGACAGGAGCAGTTCTTC. This sequence joins TRBV7-8 and TRBJ2-1, with 9 bases aligning to TRBD2. There are 15 residues in the CDR3. The germline V gene encodes CDR1 SGHVS and CDR2 FQNEAQ. V lost 1 base and J lost 10; bases outside the gene matches: 8.

This clone showed up just a few times. The chain joins TRBV7-9 to TRBJ2-7, with a tentative D call TRBD1 (5 bases). V was cut by 5 bases and J by 6 bases, with 8 bases left in between. The CDR3 sequence is 11 residues long. Germline loops: CDR1 SEHNR, CDR2 FQNEAQ (reference sequence). The CDR3 here is CASSGASEQYF. CDR3 DNA: TGTGCCAGCAGCGGGGCCTCCGAGCAGTACTTC.

This clone was counted between two and nine times. The chain carries TRBV6-5 and TRBJ1-6; D gene unclear. The germline V and J ends were trimmed by 2 bases and 7 bases, with 12 bases remaining between them. CDR1 MNHEY and CDR2 SVGAGI come from the germline V gene. The length of the CDR3 is 15 residues. Here the CDR3 DNA reads TGTGCCAGCAGTTACGATCCCAGAGGAAATTCACCCCTCCACTTT. Translated, it gives CASSYDPRGNSPLHF.

The CDR3 sequence: CASSTTGFSHQETQYF. The DNA for the CDR3 is TGTGCCAGCAGCACAACAGGGTTTTCGCACCAAGAGACCCAGTACTTC. The chain uses TRBV5-6 and TRBJ2-5, with D perhaps TRBD1 (6 bases). This CDR3 region has 16 residues. Per the germline V gene, CDR1 is SGHDT and CDR2 is YYEEEE. V dropped 4 bases and J dropped 0 bases, with 16 bases sitting between them.

This chain connects TRBV28 to TRBJ2-1; perhaps TRBD2 as D (6 bases). Deletions cut 8 bases from V and 14 bases from J, with 19 bases between. CDR3 length: 12 residues. Germline assignment: CDR1 MDHEN and CDR2 SYDVKM. CDR3 residues: CASLSSGSRKFF. The CDR3 region has the DNA TGTGCCAGCCTAAGTAGCGGTTCTCGGAAGTTCTTC.